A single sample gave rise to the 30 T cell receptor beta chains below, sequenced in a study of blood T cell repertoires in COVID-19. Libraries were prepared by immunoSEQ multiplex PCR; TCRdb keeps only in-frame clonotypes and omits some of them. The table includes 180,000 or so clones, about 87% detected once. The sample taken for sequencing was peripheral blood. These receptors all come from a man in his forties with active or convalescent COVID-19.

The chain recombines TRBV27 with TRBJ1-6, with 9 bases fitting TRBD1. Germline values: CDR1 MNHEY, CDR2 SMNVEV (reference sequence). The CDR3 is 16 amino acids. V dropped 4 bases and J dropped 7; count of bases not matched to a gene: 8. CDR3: CASSSLQGAQNSPLHF. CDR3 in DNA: TGTGCCAGCAGTTCCCTACAGGGGGCGCAAAATTCACCCCTCCACTTT.

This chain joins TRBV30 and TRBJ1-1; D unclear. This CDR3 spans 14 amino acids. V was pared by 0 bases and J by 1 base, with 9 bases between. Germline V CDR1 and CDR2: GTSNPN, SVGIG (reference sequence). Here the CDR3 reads CAWSVLSRNTEAFF. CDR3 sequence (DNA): TGTGCCTGGAGTGTACTGAGTAGGAACACTGAAGCTTTCTTT. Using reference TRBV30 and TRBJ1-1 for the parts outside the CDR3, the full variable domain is SQTIHQWPATLVQPVGSPLSLECTVEGTSNPNLYWYRQAAGRGLQLLFYSVGIGQISSEVPQNLSASRPQDRQFILSSKKLLLSDSGFYLCAWSVLSRNTEAFFGQGTRLTVV.

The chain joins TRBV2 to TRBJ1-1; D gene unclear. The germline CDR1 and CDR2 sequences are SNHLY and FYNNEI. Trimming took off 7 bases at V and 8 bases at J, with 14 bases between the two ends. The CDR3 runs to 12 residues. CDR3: CASIRGLREAFF. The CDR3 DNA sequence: TGTGCCAGCATACGGGGTCTTAGGGAAGCTTTCTTT.

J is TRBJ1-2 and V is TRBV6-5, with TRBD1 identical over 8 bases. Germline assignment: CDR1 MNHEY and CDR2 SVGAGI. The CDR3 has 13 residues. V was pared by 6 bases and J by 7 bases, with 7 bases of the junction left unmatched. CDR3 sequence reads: CASRRGQGTGYTF. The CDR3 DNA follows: TGTGCCAGCAGACGCGGACAGGGAACTGGCTACACCTTC.

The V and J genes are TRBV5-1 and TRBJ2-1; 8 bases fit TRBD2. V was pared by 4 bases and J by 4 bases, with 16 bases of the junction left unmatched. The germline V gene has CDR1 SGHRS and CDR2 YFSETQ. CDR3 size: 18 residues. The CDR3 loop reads CASSATGAPGGMYNEQFF. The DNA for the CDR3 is TGCGCCAGCAGCGCCACAGGAGCCCCGGGGGGGATGTACAATGAGCAGTTCTTC.

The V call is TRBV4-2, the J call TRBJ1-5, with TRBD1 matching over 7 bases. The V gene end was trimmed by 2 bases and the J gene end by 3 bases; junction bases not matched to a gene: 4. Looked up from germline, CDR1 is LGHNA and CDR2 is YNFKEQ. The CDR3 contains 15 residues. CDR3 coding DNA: TGTGCCAGCAGCCAATGGGGACAGCCCAATCAGCCCCAGCATTTT. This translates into CASSQWGQPNQPQHF.

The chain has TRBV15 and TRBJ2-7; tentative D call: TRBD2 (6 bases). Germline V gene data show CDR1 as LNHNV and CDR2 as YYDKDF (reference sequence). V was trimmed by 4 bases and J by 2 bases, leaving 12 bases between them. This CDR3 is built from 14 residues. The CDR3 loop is CATSNRDSPYEQYF. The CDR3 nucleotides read TGTGCCACCAGCAACCGGGACTCCCCCTACGAGCAGTACTTC. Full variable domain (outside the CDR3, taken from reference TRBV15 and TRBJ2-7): DAMVIQNPRYQVTQFGKPVTLSCSQTLNHNVMYWYQQKSSQAPKLLFHYYDKDFNNEADTPDNFQSRRPNTSFCFLDIRSPGLGDTAMYLCATSNRDSPYEQYFGPGTRLTVT.

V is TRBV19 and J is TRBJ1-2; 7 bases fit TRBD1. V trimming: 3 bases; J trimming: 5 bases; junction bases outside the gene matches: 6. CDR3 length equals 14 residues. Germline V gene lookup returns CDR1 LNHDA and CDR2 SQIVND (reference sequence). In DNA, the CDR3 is TGTGCCAGTAGTATTCGAGCAGGGGGTTATGGCTACACCTTC. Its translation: CASSIRAGGYGYTF.

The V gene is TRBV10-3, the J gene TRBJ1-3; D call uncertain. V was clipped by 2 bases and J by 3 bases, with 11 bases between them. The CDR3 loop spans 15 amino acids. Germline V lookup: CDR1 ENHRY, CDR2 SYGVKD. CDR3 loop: CAISEVARGGNTIYF. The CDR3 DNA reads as TGTGCCATCAGTGAGGTGGCACGAGGTGGAAACACCATATATTTT.

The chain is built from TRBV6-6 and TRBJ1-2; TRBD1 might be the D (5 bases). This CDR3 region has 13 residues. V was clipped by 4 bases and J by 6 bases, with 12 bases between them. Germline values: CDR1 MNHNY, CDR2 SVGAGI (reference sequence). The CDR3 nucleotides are TGTGCCAGCAGTTCTAACCCCAGGGATGGCTACACCTTC. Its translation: CASSSNPRDGYTF.

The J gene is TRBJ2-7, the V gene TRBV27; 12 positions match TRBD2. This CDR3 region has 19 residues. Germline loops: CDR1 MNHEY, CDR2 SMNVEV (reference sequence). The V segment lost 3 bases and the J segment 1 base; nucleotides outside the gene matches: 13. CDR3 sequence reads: CASSFAQTSGGPISYEQYF. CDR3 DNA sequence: TGTGCCAGCAGTTTTGCCCAGACTAGCGGGGGCCCAATTTCCTACGAGCAGTACTTC.

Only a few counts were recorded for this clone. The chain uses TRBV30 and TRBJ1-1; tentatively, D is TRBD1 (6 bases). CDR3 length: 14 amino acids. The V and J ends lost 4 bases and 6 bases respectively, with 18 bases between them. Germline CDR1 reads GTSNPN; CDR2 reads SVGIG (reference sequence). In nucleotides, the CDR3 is TGTGCCTGGACGGGCTGGGGGCGTAGCGCTGAAGCTTTCTTT. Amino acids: CAWTGWGRSAEAFF.

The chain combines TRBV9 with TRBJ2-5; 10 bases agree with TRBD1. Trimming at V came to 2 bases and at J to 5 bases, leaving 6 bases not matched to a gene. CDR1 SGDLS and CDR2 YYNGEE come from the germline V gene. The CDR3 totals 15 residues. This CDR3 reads CASSVRQGARETQYF. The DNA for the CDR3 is TGTGCCAGCAGCGTCCGACAGGGGGCGCGGGAGACCCAGTACTTC.

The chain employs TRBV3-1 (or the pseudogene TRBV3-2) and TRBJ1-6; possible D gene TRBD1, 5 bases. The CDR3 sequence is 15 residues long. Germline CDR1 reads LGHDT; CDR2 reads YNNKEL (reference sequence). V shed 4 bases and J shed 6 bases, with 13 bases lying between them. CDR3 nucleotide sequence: TGTGCCAGCAGCCCGGGGGGTCTTCGTAATTCACCCCTCCACTTT. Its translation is CASSPGGLRNSPLHF.

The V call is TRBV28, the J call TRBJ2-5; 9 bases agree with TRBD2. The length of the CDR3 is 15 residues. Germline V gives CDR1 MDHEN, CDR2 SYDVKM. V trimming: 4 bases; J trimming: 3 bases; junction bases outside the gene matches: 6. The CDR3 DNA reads TGTGCCAGCAGTTCCCAGCGGGGGGCAGAAGAGACCCAGTACTTC. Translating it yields CASSSQRGAEETQYF.

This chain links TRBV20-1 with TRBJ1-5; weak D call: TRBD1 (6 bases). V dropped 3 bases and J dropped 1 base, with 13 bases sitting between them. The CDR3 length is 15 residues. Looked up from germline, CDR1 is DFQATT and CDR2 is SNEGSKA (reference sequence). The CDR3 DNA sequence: TGCAGTGCTAGTGAGGGGGGGCAGAGCAATCAGCCCCAGCATTTT. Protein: CSASEGGQSNQPQHF.

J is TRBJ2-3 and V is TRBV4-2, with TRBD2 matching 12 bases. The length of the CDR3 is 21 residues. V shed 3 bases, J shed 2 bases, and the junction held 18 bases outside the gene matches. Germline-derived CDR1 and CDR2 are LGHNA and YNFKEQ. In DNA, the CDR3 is TGTGCCAGCAGCCAGGCGACCGGGACTAGCGGGCCAACCTACCTCACAGATACGCAGTATTTT. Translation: CASSQATGTSGPTYLTDTQYF.

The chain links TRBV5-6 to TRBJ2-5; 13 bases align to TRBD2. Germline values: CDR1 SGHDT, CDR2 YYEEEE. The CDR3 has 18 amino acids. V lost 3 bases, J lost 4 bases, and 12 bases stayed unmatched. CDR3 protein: CASSSWTSGGLVGETQYF. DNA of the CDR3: TGTGCCAGCAGCTCCTGGACTAGCGGGGGACTCGTGGGAGAGACCCAGTACTTC.

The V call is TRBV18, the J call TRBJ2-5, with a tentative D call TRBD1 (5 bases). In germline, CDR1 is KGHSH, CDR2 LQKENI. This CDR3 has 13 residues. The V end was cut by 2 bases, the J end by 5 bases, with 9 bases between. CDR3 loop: CASSPGAGETQYF. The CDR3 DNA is TGTGCCAGCTCACCAGGGGCCGGTGAGACCCAGTACTTC.

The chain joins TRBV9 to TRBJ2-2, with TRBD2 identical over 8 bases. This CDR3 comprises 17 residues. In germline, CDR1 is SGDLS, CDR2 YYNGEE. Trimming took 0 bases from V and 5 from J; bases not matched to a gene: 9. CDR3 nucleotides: TGTGCCAGCAGCGTAGTTGCCCGGGGGGGAGGAACCGGGGAGCTGTTTTTT. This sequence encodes CASSVVARGGGTGELFF.

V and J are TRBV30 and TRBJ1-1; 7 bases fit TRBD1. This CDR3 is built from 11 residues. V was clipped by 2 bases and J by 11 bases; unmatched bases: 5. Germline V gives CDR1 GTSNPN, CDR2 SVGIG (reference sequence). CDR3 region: CAWSYRGHAFF. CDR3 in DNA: TGTGCCTGGAGTTACAGGGGACACGCTTTCTTT. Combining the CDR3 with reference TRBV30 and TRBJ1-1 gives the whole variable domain SQTIHQWPATLVQPVGSPLSLECTVEGTSNPNLYWYRQAAGRGLQLLFYSVGIGQISSEVPQNLSASRPQDRQFILSSKKLLLSDSGFYLCAWSYRGHAFFGQGTRLTVV.

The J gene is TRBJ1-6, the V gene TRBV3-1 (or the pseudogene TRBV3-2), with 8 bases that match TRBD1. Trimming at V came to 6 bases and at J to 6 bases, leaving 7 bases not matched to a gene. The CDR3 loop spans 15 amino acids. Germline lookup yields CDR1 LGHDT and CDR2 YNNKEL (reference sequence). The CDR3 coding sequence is TGTGCCAGCAGGCCGACAGGGGCCCCTAATTCACCCCTCCACTTT. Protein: CASRPTGAPNSPLHF.

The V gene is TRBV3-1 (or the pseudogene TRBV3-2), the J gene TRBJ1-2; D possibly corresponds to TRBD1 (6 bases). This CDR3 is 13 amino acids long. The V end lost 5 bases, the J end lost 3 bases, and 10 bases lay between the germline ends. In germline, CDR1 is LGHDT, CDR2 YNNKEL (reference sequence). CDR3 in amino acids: CASSTRGDYGYTF. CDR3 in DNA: TGTGCCAGCAGCACCAGGGGTGACTATGGCTACACCTTC.

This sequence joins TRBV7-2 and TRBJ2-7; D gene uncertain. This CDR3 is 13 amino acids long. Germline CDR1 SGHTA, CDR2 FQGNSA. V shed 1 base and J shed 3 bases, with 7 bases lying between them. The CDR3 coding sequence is TGTGCCAGCAGCTTAGAGAACAGCTACGAGCAGTACTTC. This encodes CASSLENSYEQYF.

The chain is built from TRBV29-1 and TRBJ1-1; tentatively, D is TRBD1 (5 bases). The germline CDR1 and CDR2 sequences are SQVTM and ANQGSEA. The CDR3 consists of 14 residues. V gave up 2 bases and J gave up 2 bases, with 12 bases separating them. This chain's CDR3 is CSVERQLTNTEAFF. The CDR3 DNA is TGCAGCGTTGAACGACAGCTAACTAACACTGAAGCTTTCTTT.

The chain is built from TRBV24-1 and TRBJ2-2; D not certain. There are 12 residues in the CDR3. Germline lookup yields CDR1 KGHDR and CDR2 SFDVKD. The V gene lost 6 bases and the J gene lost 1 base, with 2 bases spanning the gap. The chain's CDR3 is CATSLNTGELFF. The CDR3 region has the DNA TGTGCCACCAGTCTGAACACCGGGGAGCTGTTTTTT.

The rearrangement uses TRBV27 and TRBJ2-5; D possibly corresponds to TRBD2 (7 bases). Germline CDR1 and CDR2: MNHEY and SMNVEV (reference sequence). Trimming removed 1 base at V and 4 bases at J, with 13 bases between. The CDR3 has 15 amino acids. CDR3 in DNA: TGTGCCAGCAGTTTATGGGGGGGGGCCCGAGAGACCCAGTACTTC. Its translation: CASSLWGGARETQYF.

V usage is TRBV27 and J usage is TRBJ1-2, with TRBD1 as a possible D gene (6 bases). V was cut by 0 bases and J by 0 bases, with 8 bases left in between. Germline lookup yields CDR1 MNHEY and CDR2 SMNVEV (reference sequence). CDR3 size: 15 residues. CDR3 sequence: CASSLSWGPNYGYTF. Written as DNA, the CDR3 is TGTGCCAGCAGTTTATCTTGGGGGCCTAACTATGGCTACACCTTC.

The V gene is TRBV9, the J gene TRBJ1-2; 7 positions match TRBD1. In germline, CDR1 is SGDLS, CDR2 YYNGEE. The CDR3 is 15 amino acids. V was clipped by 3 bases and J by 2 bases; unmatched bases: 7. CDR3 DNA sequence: TGTGCCAGCAGCGGGCAGGGGGGTTTAAACTATGGCTACACCTTC. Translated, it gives CASSGQGGLNYGYTF.

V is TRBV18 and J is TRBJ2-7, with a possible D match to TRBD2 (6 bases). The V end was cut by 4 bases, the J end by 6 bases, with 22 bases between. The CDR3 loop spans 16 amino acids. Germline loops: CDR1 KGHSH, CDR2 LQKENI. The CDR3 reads CASSLRTGAQFGEQYF. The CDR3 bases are TGTGCCAGCTCACTTCGAACGGGAGCTCAATTCGGCGAGCAGTACTTC.